These T cell receptor beta chains were read from a single sample in a study of CD8 T cells in ankylosing spondylitis. Each CDR3 protein gets one entry after TCRdb re-called the 5' RACE reads with MiXCR. The table records about 260,000 distinct CDR3 sequences, 24% of them present only once. What was sequenced was blood, either unsorted or a sorted T cell fraction (not recorded which). The receptors here all came from a male donor with ankylosing spondylitis or in good health (not recorded which). CDR3s include the opening cysteine and the closing phenylalanine or tryptophan. A D gene is named only where the DNA matches it firmly. Clone sizes are given selectively: once, few, many, or a class where the clone is expanded.

j_call v_call clone_size d_call cdr3_nt cdr3_aa
TRBJ2-3 TRBV15 . . TGTGCCACCAGCAGAGATCGAAGGATGGAGACAGATACGCAGTATTTT CATSRDRRMETDTQYF
TRBJ1-6 TRBV6-1 many . TGTGCCAGCCTATCTGGGGGCAGGAATTCACCCCTCCACTTT CASLSGGRNSPLHF
TRBJ2-7 TRBV20-1 . TRBD1 TGCAGTGCAGCACCCGGGACAGACCTTTACGAGCAGTACTTC CSAAPGTDLYEQYF
TRBJ2-7 TRBV20-1 few . TGCAGTGCAAGAGGGGCCAGATCATCGGGAGAGCAGTACTTC CSARGARSSGEQYF
TRBJ1-1 TRBV2 . TRBD1 TGTGCCAGCATCCCGACAGGGGCGAACACTGAAGCTTTCTTT CASIPTGANTEAFF
TRBJ2-7 TRBV4-2 many TRBD1 TGTGCCAGCAGCCCGCCGACCAACTGGAAGGACAGGGGTTCCTACGAGCAGTACTTC CASSPPTNWKDRGSYEQYF
TRBJ2-3 TRBV11-3 . . TGTGCCAGCAGCCCACTTGCCTCAGGGGAGGGTGGTACGCAGTATTTT CASSPLASGEGGTQYF
TRBJ2-7 TRBV12-3/TRBV12-4 . . TGTGCCAGCAGTTTCCGGGCCCGCTACGAGCAGTACTTC CASSFRARYEQYF
TRBJ2-7 TRBV20-1 many . TGCAGTGCTAATCGCGAGGCATTGGCCTACGAGCAGTACTTC CSANREALAYEQYF
TRBJ2-7 TRBV20-1 few TRBD1 TGCAGTGCTAGGATTAACAGGGGGGCTTCTTCCTACGAGCAGTACTTC CSARINRGASSYEQYF
TRBJ1-3 TRBV20-1 . . TGCAGTGCTAGCTACGGGGAGACCATATATTTT CSASYGETIYF
TRBJ2-3 TRBV5-1 . . TGCGCCAGCAGCTTGTCGCCAGGAGGGTCGAGCACAGATACGCAGTATTTT CASSLSPGGSSTDTQYF
TRBJ2-3 TRBV10-3 many . TGTGCCATCAGTGAGGTGACGACTAGCACAGATACGCAGTATTTT CAISEVTTSTDTQYF
TRBJ1-1 TRBV5-4 . . TGTGCCAGCAGCTTTGGAGGTTGGAACACTGAAGCTTTCTTT CASSFGGWNTEAFF
TRBJ2-1 TRBV7-6 few . TGTGCCAGCAGCTTACAGCCGGAAAGCTCCTACAATGAGCAGTTCTTC CASSLQPESSYNEQFF
TRBJ2-3 TRBV6-1 many . TGTGCCAGCAGCTCAGGGCCGGAAGATACGCAGTATTTT CASSSGPEDTQYF
TRBJ2-2 TRBV12-3/TRBV12-4 many . TGTGCCAGCAATGGGGCAGCCACCGGGGAGCTGTTTTTT CASNGAATGELFF
TRBJ1-5 TRBV10-3 . . TGTGCCATCAGTGAAGACGGTTATCAGCCCCAGCATTTT CAISEDGYQPQHF
TRBJ1-2 TRBV29-1 many . TGCAGCGTTGAGGATCCCTTAACGGAGGATGGCTACACCTTC CSVEDPLTEDGYTF
TRBJ2-5 TRBV18 many . TGTGCCAGCTCTCCCGCCTTAAACGGGAAAGAGACCCAGTACTTC CASSPALNGKETQYF
TRBJ1-6 TRBV20-1 . . TGCAGTGCCCCAGACAGCTCAGCCTCACCCCTCCACTTT CSAPDSSASPLHF
TRBJ1-5 TRBV12-3/TRBV12-4 . . TGTGCCAGCAGTTTAGCCCTGGATTACAATCAGCCCCAGCATTTT CASSLALDYNQPQHF
TRBJ2-4 TRBV27 many . TGTGCCAGCAGTTCCCCGGGACATCCGCTAGCCAAAAACATTCAGTACTTC CASSSPGHPLAKNIQYF
TRBJ2-5 TRBV7-2 . . TGTGCCACCACAGGGAAGTACCAAGAGACCCAGTACTTC CATTGKYQETQYF
TRBJ2-5 TRBV5-1 . TRBD1 TGCGCCAGCAGCTTAACAGGGGGCGGAGAGACCCAGTACTTC CASSLTGGGETQYF
TRBJ2-2 TRBV12-3/TRBV12-4 . TRBD1 TGTACCAGCAGTAAAGGACAGGGGGGGACAAAGCTGTTTTTT CTSSKGQGGTKLFF
TRBJ2-7 TRBV9 once TRBD1 TGTGCCAGCAGCGCCCGGGACAGGGGAAACTACGAGCAGTACTTC CASSARDRGNYEQYF
TRBJ2-5 TRBV6-5 many . TGTGCCAGCAGTTACTTAGAGACCCAGTACTTC CASSYLETQYF
TRBJ2-6 TRBV20-1 many . TGCAGTGCTAGTTTCCCGGGAGGGGCCAACGTCCTGACTTTC CSASFPGGANVLTF
TRBJ2-7 TRBV6-1 few . TGTGCCAGCAGCCCCATCGGGTCTAGCCGATCCTACGAGCAGTACTTC CASSPIGSSRSYEQYF
TRBJ1-5 TRBV20-1 few TRBD1 TGCAGTGCAGAGGGGACAGGGGATGCGAATCAGCCCCAGCATTTT CSAEGTGDANQPQHF
TRBJ2-5 TRBV28 many . TGTGCCAGCAGCCGCATCCCGGAAGAGACCCAGTACTTC CASSRIPEETQYF
TRBJ2-1 TRBV12-3/TRBV12-4 . TRBD2 TGTGCCAGCAGTCGACTAGCGGGGGGGCCCAATGAGCAGTTCTTC CASSRLAGGPNEQFF
TRBJ2-5 TRBV7-6 once . TGTGCCAGCAGCTTACGGGACACTTTCCAAGAGACCCAGTACTTC CASSLRDTFQETQYF
TRBJ2-1 TRBV4-1 . TRBD2 TGCGCCAGCAGCCAAGGCGGGGGGCCCTCCCGGCCAAATGAGCAGTTCTTC CASSQGGGPSRPNEQFF
TRBJ1-6 TRBV20-1 . . TGCAGTGCCACAGGAGACCATAATTCACCCCTCCACTTT CSATGDHNSPLHF
TRBJ2-3 TRBV2 few TRBD1 TGTGCCAGCAGTGGCGGGGCAGGGGGCCCAGATACGCAGTATTTT CASSGGAGGPDTQYF
TRBJ2-5 TRBV19 . TRBD1 TGTGCCAGTAGTACCGGGACAGTAGCAGAGACCCAGTACTTC CASSTGTVAETQYF
TRBJ2-7 TRBV3-1 many . TGTGCCAGCAGCCAACTAGGGGGACCCAGCTACGAGCAGTACTTC CASSQLGGPSYEQYF
TRBJ2-3 TRBV7-2 . . TGTGCCAGCAGCTTAGACGTGGGGCTTAGCACAGATACGCAGTATTTT CASSLDVGLSTDTQYF
TRBJ2-5 TRBV12-3/TRBV12-4 few TRBD1 TGTGCCAGCAGTTTAGGGGGACAGCTGGAACTGACCCAGTACTTC CASSLGGQLELTQYF
TRBJ1-4 TRBV5-4 many TRBD1 TGTGCCAGCAGCTCCCGGGACAGTGAACTGTTTTTT CASSSRDSELFF
TRBJ2-7 TRBV12-3/TRBV12-4 few . TGTGCCAGCAGTTTGGGCAGAACCTACGAGCAGTACTTC CASSLGRTYEQYF
TRBJ1-1 TRBV29-1 many . TGCAGCGTTTCAGGGAATACTGAAGCTTTCTTT CSVSGNTEAFF